This T cell receptor beta chain was found in a study of Ad26.COV2.S vaccination and SARS-CoV-2 variants. Study summary: Ad26.COV2.S, an intramuscular injection, was given once or twice 56 days apart.

This clone was seen once. The sample's treatment: about 20 received Ad26.COV2.S at low or high dose, single or two shots; 5 received placebo; per-sample allocation not given. Following the first vaccine or placebo injection, samples were taken on day 63. The administered vaccine (an Ad26 vector) expressed Wuhan-strain SARS-CoV-2 spike. The table came from immunoSEQ multiplex PCR; TCRdb's copy has only in-frame clones and leaves some out. Counted here are 500,000 or so clones, around 85% occurring once; the ten biggest clones make up 13%. The input for sequencing was peripheral blood, taken in a trial of Ad26.COV2.S vaccine versus placebo. The source of this sequence is a person between 18 and 65 years old who received the Ad26.COV2.S COVID-19 vaccine or a placebo.

The CDR3 coding sequence is TGTGCCAGCAGCGCCGCAGAACAGGGAAACACTGAAGCTTTCTTT. Encoded protein: CASSAAEQGNTEAFF. The V and J genes are TRBV5-4 and TRBJ1-1, with D possibly TRBD1 on 6 matching bases. CDR1 is SGHNT and CDR2 is YYREEE in the germline V gene (reference sequence). The CDR3 sequence is 15 residues long. V was cut by 4 bases and J by 2 bases, with 15 bases left in between.